The 32 T cell receptor beta chains in this list originate from one sample, sequenced in a study of T cells after yellow fever vaccination. TCRdb passed the 5' RACE reads through MiXCR, listing each CDR3 protein once. The sample has around 360,000 distinct CDR3 sequences; around a tenth are singletons. Material: PBMCs, obtained on the day of the first yellow fever vaccination. These receptors were taken from a man aged 18 to 30 who received the YFV17D yellow fever vaccine.

In DNA, the CDR3 is TGTGCCAGCAGCAGGGGGTACGAGCAGTACGTC. Amino acids: CASSRGYEQYV. The rearrangement uses TRBV28 and TRBJ2-7; 7 bases match TRBD1. In germline, CDR1 is MDHEN, CDR2 SYDVKM. V dropped 6 bases and J dropped 4; count of bases not matched to a gene: 0. This CDR3 region has 11 residues.

The chain uses TRBV27 and TRBJ1-2; D gene uncertain. V was shortened by 2 bases and J by 4 bases, with 17 bases between the two germline ends. The CDR3 extends over 16 amino acids. Germline values: CDR1 MNHEY, CDR2 SMNVEV (reference sequence). The CDR3 spells CASSLKSSRRVYGYTF. Here the CDR3 DNA reads TGTGCCAGCAGTTTAAAGTCCAGTCGGCGGGTCTATGGCTACACCTTC.

The gene calls are TRBV5-4 and TRBJ2-7; D may be TRBD1 or TRBD2 (5 bases each). V dropped 1 base and J dropped 3 bases, with 17 bases sitting between them. The germline V gene has CDR1 SGHNT and CDR2 YYREEE (reference sequence). CDR3 length: 16 residues. This chain's CDR3 is CASSLPGARQDYEQYF. DNA of the CDR3: TGTGCCAGCAGCTTGCCCGGGGCTCGGCAGGACTACGAGCAGTACTTC.

Ten or more counts support this clonotype. The chain links TRBV14 to TRBJ2-7; D is possibly TRBD2 (5 bases). CDR3 length: 15 residues. V shed 0 bases and J shed 2 bases, with 11 bases lying between them. Germline-derived CDR1 and CDR2 are SGHDN and FVKESK. CDR3 nucleotides: TGTGCCAGCAGCCAAGAGATTCGGGGTGCCTACGAGCAGTACGTC. Protein sequence: CASSQEIRGAYEQYV.

This chain joins TRBV4-1 and TRBJ2-4; D might be TRBD2 (6 bases). V lost 1 base, J lost 6 bases, and 16 bases lay in between. Germline loops: CDR1 MGHRA, CDR2 YSYEKL. CDR3 length equals 16 residues. The CDR3 reads CASSQVDRQGGNIQYF. The CDR3 DNA reads TGCGCCAGCAGCCAAGTAGATCGGCAGGGAGGAAACATTCAGTACTTC.

This clonotype was seen only a few times. The chain carries TRBV5-5 and TRBJ1-6, with D uncertain. The CDR3 consists of 14 residues. The V and J ends lost 1 base and 9 bases respectively, with 11 bases between them. The germline V gene encodes CDR1 SGHKS and CDR2 YYEKEE (reference sequence). The CDR3, as DNA: TGTGCCAGCAGCTTGTTGGGGTTTGTTTCACCCCTCCACTTT. Protein sequence: CASSLLGFVSPLHF.

This sequence joins TRBV18 and TRBJ2-7; 12 bases match TRBD2. Germline CDR1 reads KGHSH; CDR2 reads LQKENI. J lost 0 bases, V lost 2 bases, and 2 bases had no gene match. This CDR3 is built from 16 residues. In DNA form, the CDR3 reads TGTGCCAGCTCACCAACTAGCGGGGGGAGCTCCTACGAGCAGTACTTC. Its protein product is CASSPTSGGSSYEQYF.

The gene calls are TRBV4-1 and TRBJ1-3; 7 nucleotides align to TRBD1. The CDR3 loop spans 15 amino acids. The V and J ends lost 7 bases and 1 base, in that order; junction bases with no gene match: 7. Germline CDR1 is MGHRA and CDR2 is YSYEKL. The CDR3 reads CASTRQGSSGNTIYF. CDR3 sequence (DNA): TGCGCCAGCACCAGACAGGGATCGTCTGGAAACACCATATATTTT.

In its sample, this clonotype was seen many times. The chain joins TRBV7-2 to TRBJ2-5; D is unclear. CDR1 and CDR2 from the germline V gene are SGHTA and FQGNSA. The CDR3 extends over 12 amino acids. Between the trimmed V and J ends, which lost 10 bases and 0 bases, there was a span of 9 bases. CDR3 region: CAIGSYQETQYF. As DNA, the CDR3 is TGTGCCATTGGTAGTTACCAAGAGACCCAGTACTTC.

J is TRBJ2-7 and V is TRBV28, with D perhaps matching TRBD1 (6 bases). The germline V gene has CDR1 MDHEN and CDR2 SYDVKM. The CDR3 is made up of 11 amino acids. V lost 4 bases and J lost 9, with 10 bases in between. CDR3 sequence (DNA): TGTGCCAGCAGTTCAAGGACAGCGCAGTACGTC. Translating gives CASSSRTAQYV.

The sample holds a few counts of this clonotype. CDR3 sequence: CASSERLAGIDTQYF. As DNA, the CDR3 is TGTGCCAGCAGTGAACGGCTAGCGGGGATAGATACGCAGTATTTT. V usage is TRBV6-1 and J usage is TRBJ2-3; TRBD2 agrees at 9 bases. This CDR3 has 15 residues. Trimming cost V 2 bases and J 5 bases; bases outside gene matches: 5. The V gene's germline CDR1 is MNHNS and CDR2 SASEGT.

The V gene is TRBV11-2, the J gene TRBJ1-1, with a possible D match to TRBD1 (6 bases). The germline CDR1 and CDR2 sequences are SGHAT and FQNNGV. V gave up 5 bases and J gave up 2 bases, with 18 bases separating them. CDR3 length: 16 residues. The DNA for the CDR3 is TGTGCCAGCAGCCCCCCGGGGGGCGGACCTAACACTGAAGCTTTCTTT. This sequence encodes CASSPPGGGPNTEAFF.

This chain links TRBV5-6 with TRBJ2-1, with 9 nucleotides matching TRBD1. This CDR3 is built from 13 residues. The V segment lost 4 bases and the J segment 9 bases; nucleotides outside the gene matches: 5. Germline V CDR1 and CDR2: SGHDT, YYEEEE. The CDR3 loop is CASSTGTGFEQFF. For the CDR3, the DNA is TGTGCCAGCAGCACCGGGACAGGGTTTGAGCAGTTCTTC.

The chain employs TRBV6-1 and TRBJ1-2; 8 nucleotides agree with TRBD1. Germline V gene lookup returns CDR1 MNHNS and CDR2 SASEGT. This CDR3 has 15 amino acids. The V segment lost 7 bases and the J segment 2 bases; nucleotides outside the gene matches: 9. CDR3 bases: TGTGCCAGCACCGCCAGGTCAGGGGGCAACTATGGCTACACCTTC. Encoded protein: CASTARSGGNYGYTF.

The rearrangement joins TRBV5-4 to TRBJ1-1; no firm D call. V lost 3 bases to trimming and J lost 4 bases, with 4 bases between them. The V gene's germline CDR1 is SGHNT and CDR2 YYREEE (reference sequence). The length of the CDR3 is 11 residues. For the CDR3, the DNA is TGTGCCAGCAGCTCTTTCACTGAAGCTTTCTTT. This sequence encodes CASSSFTEAFF.

The V gene is TRBV29-1, the J gene TRBJ2-1; TRBD2 matches 11 bases. V lost 3 bases and J lost 1; bases outside the gene matches: 8. Germline V gives CDR1 SQVTM, CDR2 ANQGSEA. This CDR3 region has 17 residues. The CDR3 nucleotides read TGCAGCGTTGACATTGCTAGCGGGGGGCCTTCCTACAATGAGCAGTTCTTC. Amino acid sequence: CSVDIASGGPSYNEQFF.

The chain joins TRBV29-1 to TRBJ2-1, with 7 bases lining up with TRBD1. The J segment lost 8 bases and the V segment lost 4 bases, leaving 5 bases of the junction unmatched. CDR1 is SQVTM, CDR2 ANQGSEA, per germline. The CDR3 sequence is 12 residues long. CDR3 sequence (DNA): TGCAGCGTTGTACGAGGGGGCGATGAGCAGTTCTTC. Translated, it gives CSVVRGGDEQFF.

The chain has TRBV6-1 and TRBJ1-5, with TRBD1 matching 8 bases. The germline V gene encodes CDR1 MNHNS and CDR2 SASEGT. This CDR3 has 15 amino acids. V gave up 8 bases and J gave up 6 bases; unmatched junction bases: 12. CDR3 region: CASGPRGPWGQPQHF. CDR3 nucleotide sequence: TGTGCCAGCGGGCCCAGGGGGCCTTGGGGTCAGCCCCAGCATTTT.

V usage is TRBV4-3 and J usage is TRBJ1-3; D uncertain. This CDR3 comprises 15 residues. The V end lost 6 bases, the J end lost 4 bases, and 16 bases lay between the germline ends. CDR1 and CDR2 (germline): LGHNA, YSLEER. As DNA, the CDR3 is TGCGCCAGCAGTGATACAGTTGCTTCCGGAAACACCATATATTTT. Amino acid sequence: CASSDTVASGNTIYF.

This clonotype occurred a few times. The CDR3 here is CASSPGGQGGYGNQPQHF. The CDR3 DNA sequence: TGTGCCAGCTCACCGGGGGGACAGGGAGGTTACGGCAATCAGCCCCAGCATTTT. The rearrangement joins TRBV18 to TRBJ1-5, with TRBD1 identical over 9 bases. Germline values: CDR1 KGHSH, CDR2 LQKENI. The CDR3 has 18 amino acids. V lost 3 bases, J lost 2 bases, and 11 bases stayed unmatched.

This clonotype turned up a few times. V is TRBV20-1 and J is TRBJ2-1; 7 bases line up with TRBD2. After removal of 2 bases from V and 8 bases from J, the junction contained 9 bases not matched to a gene. The germline gives CDR1 DFQATT, CDR2 SNEGSKA (reference sequence). CDR3 size: 14 residues. CDR3 sequence reads: CSARPPGGIHEQFF. The CDR3 region has the DNA TGCAGTGCTAGACCCCCCGGGGGGATCCATGAGCAGTTCTTC.

This clonotype showed up just a few times. The rearrangement links TRBV24-1 to TRBJ2-5, with D perhaps being TRBD1 or TRBD2 (5 bases each). Germline CDR1 is KGHDR and CDR2 is SFDVKD. V was pared by 9 bases and J by 3 bases, with 16 bases between. This CDR3 contains 14 residues. The CDR3 loop reads CATPDGTEKETQYF. The CDR3 DNA sequence: TGTGCCACCCCCGATGGGACGGAAAAAGAGACCCAGTACTTC.

This clonotype came up a few times. The chain carries TRBV28 and TRBJ2-7, with TRBD1 matching 9 bases. The CDR3 has 15 amino acids. V trimming: 6 bases; J trimming: 4 bases; junction bases outside the gene matches: 10. Germline-derived CDR1 and CDR2 are MDHEN and SYDVKM. CDR3 loop: CASRSGTGLRYEQYV. DNA for the CDR3: TGTGCCAGCAGATCCGGGACAGGGTTGCGGTACGAGCAGTACGTC.

The table lists this clonotype with a few counts. The chain has TRBV10-3 and TRBJ1-5; D gene uncertain. The CDR3 length is 18 residues. Germline CDR1 ENHRY, CDR2 SYGVKD. V lost 2 bases to trimming and J lost 11 bases, with 28 bases between them. The CDR3 DNA reads as TGTGCCATCAGTGAGGTGGGTTCTAACTTGTTTCGGGGTTGGACCCAGCATTTT. This translates into CAISEVGSNLFRGWTQHF.

V is TRBV20-1 and J is TRBJ1-1; D unclear. Germline-derived CDR1 and CDR2 are DFQATT and SNEGSKA (reference sequence). CDR3 size: 11 residues. Between the trimmed V and J ends, which lost 2 bases and 8 bases, there was a span of 9 bases. The CDR3 DNA reads as TGCAGTGCTAGAAGTGGAAGCGAAGCTTTCTTT. The encoded protein is CSARSGSEAFF.

V usage is TRBV7-2 and J usage is TRBJ1-4, with 7 bases lining up with TRBD1. Looked up from germline, CDR1 is SGHTA and CDR2 is FQGNSA. CDR3 length equals 15 residues. Trimming took 4 bases from V and 3 from J; bases not matched to a gene: 5. The CDR3 reads CASSYFGTANEKLFF. The CDR3 DNA is TGTGCCAGCAGCTACTTCGGGACAGCTAATGAAAAACTGTTTTTT. Full variable domain (rest looked up from reference TRBV7-2 and TRBJ1-4): GAGVSQSPSNKVTEKGKDVELRCDPISGHTALYWYRQSLGQGLEFLIYFQGNSAPDKSGLPSDRFSAERTGGSVSTLTIQRTQQEDSAVYLCASSYFGTANEKLFFGSGTQLSVL.

This clonotype was found a few times. This chain uses TRBV7-9 with TRBJ1-1, with D unresolved. CDR3 length: 12 amino acids. The germline V and J ends were trimmed by 10 bases and 7 bases, with 16 bases remaining between them. Germline V gene lookup returns CDR1 SEHNR and CDR2 FQNEAQ (reference sequence). This CDR3 is CATTAGIYEAFF. CDR3 DNA: TGTGCCACGACGGCGGGAATTTATGAAGCTTTCTTT.

There are a few counts of this clonotype. This chain links TRBV10-3 with TRBJ1-1; D is ambiguous. This CDR3 spans 14 amino acids. The germline V and J ends were trimmed by 6 bases and 7 bases, with 18 bases remaining between them. Germline values: CDR1 ENHRY, CDR2 SYGVKD. Written as DNA, the CDR3 is TGTGCCATCAGCGATGCCGGGGATTCGGATGAAGCTTTCTTT. Translating it yields CAISDAGDSDEAFF.

The rearrangement joins TRBV6-1 to TRBJ1-5; D uncertain. Germline CDR1 is MNHNS and CDR2 is SASEGT. The ends were cut back, 2 bases at V and 1 base at J, with 9 bases in the middle. This CDR3 has 15 amino acids. CDR3 region: CASSERQLSNQPQHF. In DNA form, the CDR3 reads TGTGCCAGCAGTGAAAGGCAACTAAGCAATCAGCCCCAGCATTTT.

Ten or more counts support this clonotype. The chain combines TRBV6-1 with TRBJ1-2, with D unresolved. V gave up 3 bases and J gave up 5 bases, with 7 bases separating them. CDR1 is MNHNS, CDR2 SASEGT, per germline. The CDR3 sequence is 12 residues long. Here the CDR3 reads CASSDGEYGYTF. CDR3 DNA: TGTGCCAGCAGTGACGGGGAGTATGGCTACACCTTC.

This clonotype has a handful of counts. CDR3 residues: CASTPLFWTPNTGELFF. The CDR3 DNA is TGTGCCAGCACCCCTTTGTTCTGGACACCGAACACCGGGGAGCTGTTTTTT. This sequence joins TRBV7-2 and TRBJ2-2, with a possible D match to TRBD1 (5 bases). Trimming removed 7 bases from V and 0 bases from J, with 18 bases in between. The CDR3 spans 17 residues. Germline V gene sequence: CDR1 SGHTA, CDR2 FQGNSA.

This clonotype has more than one count but fewer than ten. The chain carries TRBV7-2 and TRBJ2-5; 7 bases agree with TRBD1. With V trimmed by 6 bases and J by 3 bases, 4 bases remained unmatched. Germline values: CDR1 SGHTA, CDR2 FQGNSA. The CDR3 sequence is 13 residues long. The DNA for the CDR3 is TGTGCCAGCAGGAAAGGACAGGAAGAGACCCAGTACTTC. Translated: CASRKGQEETQYF.